This T cell receptor beta chain was sequenced for a study of Graves' ophthalmopathy and Graves' hyperthyroidism. Study-level points and caveats: Distinction of ophthalmopathy from stable hyperthyroidism by a 13-signature model reached about 87% sensitivity and 81.08% specificity.

Patients in the hyperthyroidism group, adults aged 18 to 65, were newly diagnosed, under 2 months' duration. For repertoire sequencing, the TCR beta CDR3 regions were amplified from RNA transcripts. First-round RT-PCR employed HTBI primers, with a second-round multiplex PCR after it. TCRdb re-derived calls from the multiplex PCR reads in MiXCR, one entry per CDR3 protein. The table lists a few hundred thousand distinct CDR3 sequences, just under 40% of them singletons, with roughly 4% in the top ten. This clonotype has a count of ten or more. Its antigen is still unknown. Trimming stripped 2 bases from V and 1 base from J, with 4 bases between. Germline-derived CDR1 and CDR2 are KGHDR and SFDVKD. This CDR3 is 13 amino acids long.

Sequencing was done on a sample of peripheral blood or thyroid tissue (not recorded which). The gene calls are TRBV24-1 and TRBJ2-5; D unclear. This sequence originates from an adult man with Graves' hyperthyroidism. In DNA, the CDR3 is TGTGCCACCAGTGATTCACGCCAAGAGACCCAGTACTTC. Protein sequence: CATSDSRQETQYF.